One sample yielded the 14 T cell receptor beta chains listed below, sequenced in a study of STAT3 mutations in large granular lymphocyte leukemia. Profiled with immunoSEQ multiplex PCR; TCRdb holds only in-frame clones, not every one. The sample data list 2,000 to 3,000 clones. No antigens are known for them. Whole-study results and caveats: At least one immunodominant TCR beta clonotype appeared in every T-cell large granular lymphocyte leukemia patient.

Sequencing was carried out using PBMCs. These receptors were taken from a human donor with T large granular lymphocyte leukemia. The donor label of this sample is uncertain. Some clones in this sample may be carry-over from other donors' samples.

Concerning this clone: Given the absence of the conserved phenylalanine or tryptophan at the CDR3 end, a read error is likely. Because the CDR3's place on the DNA is in doubt, the DNA is left out and the CDR3 is given as listed by TCRdb. The J gene is TRBJ1-4, the V gene TRBV5-1. The CDR3 extends over 11 residues, inclusive of both ends. Germline assignment: CDR1 SGHRS and CDR2 YFSETQ. The CDR3 reads CASSSSGNYEK.

Regarding this clone: No conserved phenylalanine or tryptophan is present at the end of the CDR3, so a read error is the likely explanation. The DNA is omitted, as the CDR3 cannot be located on it reliably, and the CDR3 follows TCRdb's listing. The V gene is TRBV19, the J gene TRBJ2-1; TRBD2, the table's D call, lacks a check against the DNA. CDR1 and CDR2 from the germline V gene are LNHDA and SQIVND (reference sequence). The length of the CDR3 is 12 amino acids, counting both ends. The CDR3 region is CASSIDAGSYNE.

With regard to this clone: The CDR3 does not end in the conserved phenylalanine or tryptophan, so this is likely a read error. It is unclear where the CDR3 begins or ends on the DNA, so no DNA is shown, and the CDR3 is as TCRdb lists it. The chain links TRBV19 to TRBJ1-2; whether TRBD1, the table's D call, matches the DNA was not checked. The germline gives CDR1 LNHDA, CDR2 SQIVND (reference sequence). Including both end residues, the CDR3 is 11 amino acids long. The CDR3 reads CASSTNRDNYG.

As regards this clone: The CDR3 ends on some other residue instead of the conserved phenylalanine or tryptophan, so this is likely a read error. The limits of the CDR3 on the DNA are not certain, so only TCRdb's listed CDR3 is given. The chain links TRBV6-4 to TRBJ2-1; the tabulated D call, TRBD2, remains unverified against the DNA. Germline values: CDR1 MRHNA, CDR2 SNTAGT. The CDR3 region is 12 residues in length, termini included. The CDR3 spells CASSPGASGRNE.

By frequency, this clone is medium-sized (0.01 to 0.1%). Likely a read error: the CDR3 ends without its conserved phenylalanine or tryptophan. The limits of the CDR3 on the DNA are not certain, so only TCRdb's listed CDR3 is given. The chain links TRBV29-1 to TRBJ1-4; TRBD1, the table's D call, was not compared with the DNA. Termini included, the CDR3 measures 11 amino acids. Germline CDR1 is SQVTM and CDR2 is ANQGSEA. The CDR3 reads CSVNPGQIDEK.

As to this clone: Since no conserved phenylalanine or tryptophan closes the CDR3, a read error is the likely cause. Because the CDR3's place on the DNA is in doubt, the DNA is left out and the CDR3 is given as listed by TCRdb. V and J are TRBV18 and TRBJ2-1; the table's TRBD1 call for D was not verified on the DNA. Germline lookup yields CDR1 KGHSH and CDR2 LQKENI. The CDR3 contains 12 residues when both ends are counted. CDR3: CASSHGGVDGNE.

A remark on this clone: As the CDR3 is not closed by the conserved phenylalanine or tryptophan, this likely results from a read error. The limits of the CDR3 on the DNA are not certain, so only TCRdb's listed CDR3 is given. The chain employs TRBV7-9 and TRBJ1-3; the DNA was not used to check the table's D call, TRBD1. The CDR3 extends over 10 residues, inclusive of both ends. Germline-derived CDR1 and CDR2 are SEHNR and FQNEAQ (reference sequence). This CDR3 reads CASSRYSGNT.

In regard to this clone: This CDR3 fails to terminate in the conserved phenylalanine or tryptophan, so it likely reflects a read error. The limits of the CDR3 on the DNA are not certain, so only TCRdb's listed CDR3 is given. This sequence joins TRBV19 and TRBJ2-6; the tabulated D call, TRBD1, remains unverified against the DNA. The germline V gene has CDR1 LNHDA and CDR2 SQIVND (reference sequence). From its first to its last residue, the CDR3 has 13 amino acids. CDR3: CASSRQINSGANV.

Comment on this clone: The conserved phenylalanine or tryptophan normally closing the CDR3 is absent here, so this likely arose from a read error. It is unclear where the CDR3 begins or ends on the DNA, so no DNA is shown, and the CDR3 is as TCRdb lists it. The chain uses TRBV19 and TRBJ1-6; the table's D call of TRBD1 was not tested on the DNA. In germline, CDR1 is LNHDA, CDR2 SQIVND (reference sequence). The CDR3 comprises 11 residues, both ends counted. The CDR3 region is CASSMMDSNSP.

Regarding this clone: Lacking the conserved final phenylalanine or tryptophan, this CDR3 likely reflects a read error. Because the CDR3's place on the DNA is in doubt, the DNA is left out and the CDR3 is given as listed by TCRdb. The rearrangement joins TRBV7-6 to TRBJ2-1; the DNA was not compared with TRBD2, the D call given in the table. The germline gives CDR1 SGHVS, CDR2 FNYEAQ. Ends included, the CDR3 has 13 residues. The chain's CDR3 is CASSMFSRGVGDE.

On this clone itself: Because it lacks the conserved phenylalanine or tryptophan at the end, this CDR3 is likely a read error. The DNA is left out, because the CDR3 cannot be placed on it with certainty; the CDR3 is given as TCRdb lists it. The rearrangement links TRBV6-1 to TRBJ1-2; the table's TRBD1 call for D was not verified on the DNA. The CDR3 adds up to 11 amino acids, both ends counted. Germline CDR1 MNHNS, CDR2 SASEGT. CDR3 sequence reads: CASSDGLANYG.

A word on this clone: The CDR3 does not end in the conserved phenylalanine or tryptophan, so this is likely a read error. The DNA is omitted, as the CDR3 cannot be located on it reliably, and the CDR3 follows TCRdb's listing. The chain couples TRBV5-1 to TRBJ1-2; TRBD1 reflects the table's D call only, with no check against the DNA. CDR1 and CDR2 (germline): SGHRS, YFSETQ. The CDR3 extends over 12 residues, inclusive of both ends. This CDR3 is CASSLAWTGGSG.

This clone registers medium-sized by frequency. Because the CDR3 is missing its conserved closing phenylalanine or tryptophan, this is likely a read error. It is unclear where the CDR3 begins or ends on the DNA, so no DNA is shown, and the CDR3 is as TCRdb lists it. The rearrangement links TRBV9 to TRBJ1-5; the D segment call TRBD1 is taken from the table without a DNA check. Inclusive of both ends, the CDR3 amounts to 10 amino acids. CDR1 SGDLS and CDR2 YYNGEE come from the germline V gene. CDR3 in amino acids: CASSVEQGQP.

For this clone: This CDR3 is missing its conserved last phenylalanine or tryptophan, likely due to a read error. The DNA is left out, because the CDR3 cannot be placed on it with certainty; the CDR3 is given as TCRdb lists it. The CDR3 spells CAWSVGLAGTGT. J is TRBJ2-3 and V is TRBV30; the DNA was not compared with TRBD2, the D call given in the table. The CDR3 is 12 residues long, counting both termini. Germline CDR1 is GTSNPN and CDR2 is SVGIG (reference sequence).